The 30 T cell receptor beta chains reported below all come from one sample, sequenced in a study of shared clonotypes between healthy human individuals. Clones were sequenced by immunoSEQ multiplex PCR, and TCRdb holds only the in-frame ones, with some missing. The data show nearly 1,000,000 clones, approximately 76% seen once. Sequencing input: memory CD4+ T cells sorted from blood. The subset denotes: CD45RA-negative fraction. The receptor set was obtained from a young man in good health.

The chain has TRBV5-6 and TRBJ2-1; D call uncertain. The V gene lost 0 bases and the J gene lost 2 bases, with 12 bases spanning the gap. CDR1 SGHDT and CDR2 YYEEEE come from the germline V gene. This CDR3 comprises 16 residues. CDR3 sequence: CASSLASFRTYNEQFF. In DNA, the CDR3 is TGTGCCAGCAGCTTGGCCTCTTTTAGGACCTACAATGAGCAGTTCTTC.

The CDR3 spells CASSRGTGENTIYF. The CDR3 DNA follows: TGTGCCAGCAGCCGAGGGACAGGGGAGAACACCATATATTTT. The chain couples TRBV7-9 to TRBJ1-3; 10 bases align to TRBD1. This CDR3 spans 14 amino acids. The ends lost 5 bases at V and 7 bases at J; junction bases unmatched: 5. CDR1 is SEHNR and CDR2 is FQNEAQ in the germline V gene (reference sequence).

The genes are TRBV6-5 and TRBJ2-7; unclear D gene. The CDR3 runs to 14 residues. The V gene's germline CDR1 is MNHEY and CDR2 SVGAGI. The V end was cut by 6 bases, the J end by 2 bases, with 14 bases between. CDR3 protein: CASSPVPAAYEQYF. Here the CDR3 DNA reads TGTGCCAGCAGCCCGGTTCCTGCGGCCTACGAGCAGTACTTC.

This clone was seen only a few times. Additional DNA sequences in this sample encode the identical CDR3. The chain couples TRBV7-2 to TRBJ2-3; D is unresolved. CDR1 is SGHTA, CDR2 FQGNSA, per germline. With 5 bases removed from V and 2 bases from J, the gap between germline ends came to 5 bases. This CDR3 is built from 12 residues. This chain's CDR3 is CASSPNTDTQYF. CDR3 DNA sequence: TGTGCCAGCAGCCCAAACACAGATACGCAGTATTTT.

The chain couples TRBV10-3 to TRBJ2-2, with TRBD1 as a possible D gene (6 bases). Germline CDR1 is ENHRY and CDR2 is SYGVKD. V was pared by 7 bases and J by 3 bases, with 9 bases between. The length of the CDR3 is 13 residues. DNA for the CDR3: TGTGCCATCAATCAGGGGTACACCGGGGAGCTGTTTTTT. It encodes CAINQGYTGELFF.

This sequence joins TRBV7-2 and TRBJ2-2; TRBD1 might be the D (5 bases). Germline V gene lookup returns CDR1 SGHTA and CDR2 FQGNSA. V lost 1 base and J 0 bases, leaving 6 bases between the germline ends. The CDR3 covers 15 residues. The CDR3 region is CASSLGQSNTGELFF. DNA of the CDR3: TGTGCCAGCAGCTTAGGACAGTCGAACACCGGGGAGCTGTTTTTT.

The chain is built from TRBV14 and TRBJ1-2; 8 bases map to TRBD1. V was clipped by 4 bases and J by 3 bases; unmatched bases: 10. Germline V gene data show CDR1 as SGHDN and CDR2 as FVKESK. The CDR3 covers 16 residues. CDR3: CASSPGQAAFDYGYTF. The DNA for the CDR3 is TGTGCCAGCAGCCCGGGACAGGCGGCCTTCGACTATGGCTACACCTTC.

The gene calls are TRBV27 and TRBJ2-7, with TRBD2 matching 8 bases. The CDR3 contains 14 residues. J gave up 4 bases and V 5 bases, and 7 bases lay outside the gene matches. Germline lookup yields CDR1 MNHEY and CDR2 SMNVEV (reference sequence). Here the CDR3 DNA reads TGTGCCAGCAGTCGGGGGGGGGCGTTATACGAGCAGTACTTC. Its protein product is CASSRGGALYEQYF.

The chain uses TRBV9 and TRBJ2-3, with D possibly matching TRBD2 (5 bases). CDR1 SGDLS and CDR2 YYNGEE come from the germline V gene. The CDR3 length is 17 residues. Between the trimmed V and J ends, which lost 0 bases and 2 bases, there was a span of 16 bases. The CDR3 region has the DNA TGTGCCAGCAGCGTAGGCAAGCAGCGGACTGCCACAGATACGCAGTATTTT. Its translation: CASSVGKQRTATDTQYF.

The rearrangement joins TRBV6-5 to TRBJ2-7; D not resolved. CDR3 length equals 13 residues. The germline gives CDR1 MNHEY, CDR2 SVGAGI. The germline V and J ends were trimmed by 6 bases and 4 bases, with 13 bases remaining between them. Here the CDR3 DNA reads TGTGCCAGCAGGGACCGACGGTTTTACGAGCAGTACTTC. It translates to CASRDRRFYEQYF.

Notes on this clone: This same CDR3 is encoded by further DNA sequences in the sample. CDR3 nucleotide sequence: TGTGCCAGCAGCCAAGACAGGGTCTACGAGCAGTACTTC. Residues: CASSQDRVYEQYF. The chain couples TRBV5-6 to TRBJ2-7; 7 nucleotides align to TRBD1. The CDR3 totals 13 residues. The germline gives CDR1 SGHDT, CDR2 YYEEEE. V shed 4 bases, J shed 3 bases, and the junction held 4 bases outside the gene matches. Full variable domain (rest looked up from reference TRBV5-6 and TRBJ2-7): DAGVTQSPTHLIKTRGQQVTLRCSPKSGHDTVSWYQQALGQGPQFIFQYYEEEERQRGNFPDRFSGHQFPNYSSELNVNALLLGDSALYLCASSQDRVYEQYFGPGTRLTVT.

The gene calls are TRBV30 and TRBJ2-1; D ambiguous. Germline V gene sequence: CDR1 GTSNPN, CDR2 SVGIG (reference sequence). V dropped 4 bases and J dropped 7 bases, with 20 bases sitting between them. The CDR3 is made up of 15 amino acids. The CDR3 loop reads CAWIDLGVIGNEQFF. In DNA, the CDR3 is TGTGCCTGGATTGACCTTGGGGTGATTGGTAATGAGCAGTTCTTC.

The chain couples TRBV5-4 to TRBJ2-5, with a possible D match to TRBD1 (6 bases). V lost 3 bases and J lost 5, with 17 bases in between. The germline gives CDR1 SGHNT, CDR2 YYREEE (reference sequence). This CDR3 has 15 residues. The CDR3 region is CASSSIQGLQETQYF. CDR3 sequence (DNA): TGTGCCAGCAGCTCGATACAGGGCCTGCAGGAGACCCAGTACTTC. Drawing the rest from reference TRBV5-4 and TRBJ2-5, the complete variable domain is ETGVTQSPTHLIKTRGQQVTLRCSSQSGHNTVSWYQQALGQGPQFIFQYYREEENGRGNFPPRFSGLQFPNYSSELNVNALELDDSALYLCASSSIQGLQETQYFGPGTRLLVL.

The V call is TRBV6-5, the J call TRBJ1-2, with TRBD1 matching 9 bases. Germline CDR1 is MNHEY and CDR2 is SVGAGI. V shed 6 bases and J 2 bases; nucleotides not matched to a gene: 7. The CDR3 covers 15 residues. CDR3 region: CASSRGTGLNYGYTF. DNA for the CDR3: TGTGCCAGCAGCCGAGGGACAGGGCTAAACTATGGCTACACCTTC.

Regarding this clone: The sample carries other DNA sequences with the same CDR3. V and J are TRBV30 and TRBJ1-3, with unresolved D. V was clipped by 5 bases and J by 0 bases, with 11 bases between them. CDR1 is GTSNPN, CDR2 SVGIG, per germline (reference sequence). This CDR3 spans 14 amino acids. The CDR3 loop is CAWQRAYSGNTIYF. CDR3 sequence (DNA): TGTGCCTGGCAAAGGGCATACTCTGGAAACACCATATATTTT.

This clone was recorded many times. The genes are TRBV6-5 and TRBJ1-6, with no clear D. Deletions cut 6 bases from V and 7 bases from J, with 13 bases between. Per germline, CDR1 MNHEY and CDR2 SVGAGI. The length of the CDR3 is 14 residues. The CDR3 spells CASRDAPVNSPLHF. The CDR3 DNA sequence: TGTGCCAGCAGAGATGCTCCGGTGAATTCACCCCTCCACTTT.

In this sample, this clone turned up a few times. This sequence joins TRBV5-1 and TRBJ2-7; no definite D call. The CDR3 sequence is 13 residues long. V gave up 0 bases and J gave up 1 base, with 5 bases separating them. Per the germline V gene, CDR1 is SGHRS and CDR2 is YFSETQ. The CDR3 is CASSLENSYEQYF. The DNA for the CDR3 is TGCGCCAGCAGCTTGGAGAATTCCTACGAGCAGTACTTC. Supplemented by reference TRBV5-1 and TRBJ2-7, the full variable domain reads KAGVTQTPRYLIKTRGQQVTLSCSPISGHRSVSWYQQTPGQGLQFLFEYFSETQRNKGNFPGRFSGRQFSNSRSEMNVSTLELGDSALYLCASSLENSYEQYFGPGTRLTVT.

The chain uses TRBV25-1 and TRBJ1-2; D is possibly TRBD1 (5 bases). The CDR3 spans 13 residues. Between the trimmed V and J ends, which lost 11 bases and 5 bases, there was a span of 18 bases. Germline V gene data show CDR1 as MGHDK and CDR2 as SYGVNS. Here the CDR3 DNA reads TGTGCCGTCGGCGGGCAGGGTAATTATGGCTACACCTTC. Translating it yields CAVGGQGNYGYTF.

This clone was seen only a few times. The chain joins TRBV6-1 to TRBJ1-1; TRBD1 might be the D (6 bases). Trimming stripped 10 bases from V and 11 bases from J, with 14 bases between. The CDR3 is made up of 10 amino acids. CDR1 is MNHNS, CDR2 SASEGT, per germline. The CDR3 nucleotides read TGTGCCACCAAGGACAGAGACGCTTTCTTT. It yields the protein CATKDRDAFF.

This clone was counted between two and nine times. CDR3 residues: CASSLQGGPLHF. The CDR3, as DNA: TGTGCCAGCAGCCTGCAGGGCGGTCCCCTCCACTTT. The chain has TRBV11-2 and TRBJ1-6; TRBD1 is a possible D gene (5 bases). The V and J ends lost 5 bases and 13 bases respectively, with 12 bases between them. Germline V lookup: CDR1 SGHAT, CDR2 FQNNGV. CDR3 length equals 12 residues.

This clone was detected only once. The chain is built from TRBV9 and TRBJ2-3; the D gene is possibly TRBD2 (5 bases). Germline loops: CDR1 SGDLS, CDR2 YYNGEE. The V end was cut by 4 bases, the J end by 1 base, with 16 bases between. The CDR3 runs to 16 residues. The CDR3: CASSPRGHLGTDTQYF. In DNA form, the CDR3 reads TGTGCCAGCAGCCCCCGAGGGCACCTTGGCACAGATACGCAGTATTTT.

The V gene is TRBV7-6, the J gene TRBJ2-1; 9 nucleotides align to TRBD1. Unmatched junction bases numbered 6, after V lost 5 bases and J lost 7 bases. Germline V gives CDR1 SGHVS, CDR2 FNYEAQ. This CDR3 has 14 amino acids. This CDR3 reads CASSRQTGGNEQFF. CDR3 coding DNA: TGTGCCAGCAGCCGCCAGACAGGGGGGAATGAGCAGTTCTTC. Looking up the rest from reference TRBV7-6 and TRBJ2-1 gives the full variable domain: GAGVSQSPRYKVTKRGQDVALRCDPISGHVSLYWYRQALGQGPEFLTYFNYEAQQDKSGLPNDRFSAERPEGSISTLTIQRTEQRDSAMYRCASSRQTGGNEQFFGPGTRLTVL.

The CDR3 spells CASSYTGQSYAQHF. CDR3 sequence (DNA): TGTGCCAGCAGTTATACGGGACAGTCGTACGCCCAGCATTTT. This chain connects TRBV27 to TRBJ1-5; 7 bases fit TRBD1. The CDR3 is made up of 14 amino acids. Germline V gives CDR1 MNHEY, CDR2 SMNVEV (reference sequence). Trimming removed 4 bases from V and 11 bases from J; junction bases left unmatched: 11.

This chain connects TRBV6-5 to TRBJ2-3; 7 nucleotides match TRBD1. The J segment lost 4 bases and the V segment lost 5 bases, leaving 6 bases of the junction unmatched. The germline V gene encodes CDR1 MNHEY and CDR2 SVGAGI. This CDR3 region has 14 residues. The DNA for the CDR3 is TGTGCCAGCAGTACTGACAGGGTGGCAGATACGCAGTATTTT. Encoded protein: CASSTDRVADTQYF.

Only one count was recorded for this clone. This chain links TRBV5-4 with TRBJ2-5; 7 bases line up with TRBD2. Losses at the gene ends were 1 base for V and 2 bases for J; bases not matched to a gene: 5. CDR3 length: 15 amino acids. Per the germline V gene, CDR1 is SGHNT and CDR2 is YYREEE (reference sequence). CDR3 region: CASSLTQAGQETQYF. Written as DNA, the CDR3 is TGTGCCAGCAGCTTGACCCAAGCGGGGCAAGAGACCCAGTACTTC.

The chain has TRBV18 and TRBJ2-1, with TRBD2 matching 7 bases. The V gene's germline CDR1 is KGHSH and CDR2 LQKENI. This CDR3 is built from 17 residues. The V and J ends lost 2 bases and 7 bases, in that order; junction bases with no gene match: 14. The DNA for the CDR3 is TGTGCCAGCTCACCATGGCCCGGTGAGCGGGGTAGTAATGAGCAGTTCTTC. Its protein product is CASSPWPGERGSNEQFF.

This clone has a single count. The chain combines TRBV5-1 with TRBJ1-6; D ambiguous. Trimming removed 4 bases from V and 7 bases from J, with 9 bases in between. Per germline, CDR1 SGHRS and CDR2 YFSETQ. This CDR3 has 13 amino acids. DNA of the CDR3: TGCGCCAGCAGCGTAACACCGAATTCACCCCTCCACTTT. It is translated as CASSVTPNSPLHF.

The CDR3 DNA reads as TGTGCCTGGAGTGTAGTGTGGGGGGCCGGGACCGGGGAGCTGTTTTTT. Encoded protein: CAWSVVWGAGTGELFF. The chain has TRBV30 and TRBJ2-2; either TRBD1 or TRBD2 may fit D (6 bases each). CDR1 is GTSNPN and CDR2 is SVGIG in the germline V gene (reference sequence). V was clipped by 0 bases and J by 5 bases, with 16 bases between them. CDR3 length: 16 amino acids. The whole variable domain, filled in from reference TRBV30 and TRBJ2-2, reads SQTIHQWPATLVQPVGSPLSLECTVEGTSNPNLYWYRQAAGRGLQLLFYSVGIGQISSEVPQNLSASRPQDRQFILSSKKLLLSDSGFYLCAWSVVWGAGTGELFFGEGSRLTVL.

Here the CDR3 reads CASSGDTNTEAFF. In DNA form, the CDR3 reads TGTGCCAGCAGTGGTGACACGAACACTGAAGCTTTCTTT. The chain employs TRBV2 and TRBJ1-1; D is unclear. Germline CDR1 SNHLY, CDR2 FYNNEI. V gave up 4 bases and J gave up 1 base, with 7 bases separating them. This CDR3 spans 13 amino acids. Supplemented by reference TRBV2 and TRBJ1-1, the full variable domain reads EPEVTQTPSHQVTQMGQEVILRCVPISNHLYFYWYRQILGQKVEFLVSFYNNEISEKSEIFDDQFSVERPDGSNFTLKIRSTKLEDSAMYFCASSGDTNTEAFFGQGTRLTVV.

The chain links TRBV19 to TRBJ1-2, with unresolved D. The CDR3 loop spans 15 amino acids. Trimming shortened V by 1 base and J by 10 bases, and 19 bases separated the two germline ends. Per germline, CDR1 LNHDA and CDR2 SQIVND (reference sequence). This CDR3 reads CASSIASVRPTAYTF. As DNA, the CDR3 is TGTGCCAGTAGTATAGCAAGCGTCAGGCCAACAGCCTACACCTTC.